The 16 T cell receptor beta chains below all came from one sample that was sequenced in a study of T cell repertoires in cytomegalovirus infection. TCRdb passed the reads through MiXCR, listing each CDR3 protein once. The sample includes approximately 910,000 distinct CDR3 sequences, approximately 31% of them seen just once. No antigens are known for them. The sample consisted of cultured CD8+ T cells from PBMCs, taken from culture after CMV antigen stimulation. These TCRs come from a human donor in good health (CMV status not recorded). Some clones in this sample may be carry-over from other donors' samples.

This chain connects TRBV7-6 to TRBJ2-2; 10 bases align to TRBD1. This CDR3 is built from 16 residues. Trimming removed 5 bases from V and 3 bases from J; junction bases left unmatched: 6. Germline CDR1 SGHVS, CDR2 FNYEAQ. CDR3 in amino acids: CASSGQGGPDTGELFF. The DNA for the CDR3 is TGTGCCAGCAGCGGACAGGGGGGGCCGGACACCGGGGAGCTGTTTTTT.

The table lists this clonotype with a few counts. The genes are TRBV12-3 or TRBV12-4 and TRBJ2-3; D possibly corresponds to TRBD1 (6 bases). The length of the CDR3 is 19 residues. V gave up 4 bases and J gave up 0 bases, with 23 bases separating them. This chain's CDR3 is CASSSRGRGPLTSTDTQYF. The DNA of the CDR3 is TGTGCCAGCAGTTCCCGGGGCAGGGGACCCTTAACTAGCACAGATACGCAGTATTTT.

This clonotype has a handful of counts. The chain recombines TRBV7-9 with TRBJ2-7, with 7 bases matching TRBD1. This CDR3 region has 13 residues. Per the germline V gene, CDR1 is SEHNR and CDR2 is FQNEAQ (reference sequence). J gave up 6 bases and V 6 bases, and 8 bases lay outside the gene matches. CDR3 DNA sequence: TGTGCCAGCAGAGGGGGCGCGTCGATCGAGCAGTACTTC. It specifies CASRGGASIEQYF.

The table lists this clonotype with many counts. The chain joins TRBV7-2 to TRBJ2-1, with D unresolved. The germline gives CDR1 SGHTA, CDR2 FQGNSA. Trimming removed 4 bases from V and 2 bases from J, with 3 bases in between. The CDR3 loop spans 12 amino acids. The chain's CDR3 is CASSYAYNEQFF. For the CDR3, the DNA is TGTGCCAGCAGCTACGCCTACAATGAGCAGTTCTTC.

This rearrangement joins TRBV7-9 to TRBJ2-7; the D gene is possibly TRBD1 (6 bases). CDR3 length equals 14 residues. Germline V gene data show CDR1 as SEHNR and CDR2 as FQNEAQ (reference sequence). V was trimmed by 5 bases and J by 6 bases, leaving 17 bases between them. CDR3 sequence (DNA): TGTGCCAGCAGCGTCCATATGGACAGCGTCGAGCAGTACGTC. Translation: CASSVHMDSVEQYV.

The V and J genes are TRBV7-9 and TRBJ2-5, with 7 bases lining up with TRBD2. The CDR3 extends over 17 amino acids. J was trimmed by 1 base and V by 5 bases; bases with no gene match: 13. Germline loops: CDR1 SEHNR, CDR2 FQNEAQ (reference sequence). The DNA of the CDR3 is TGTGCCAGCAGCCCCGTAATAGGCGGGGGACTCCAAGAGACCCAGTACTTC. Encoded protein: CASSPVIGGGLQETQYF.

The chain has TRBV5-6 and TRBJ1-1, with a weak D call TRBD1 (6 bases). Germline loops: CDR1 SGHDT, CDR2 YYEEEE. The CDR3 consists of 13 residues. The CDR3 reads CASIAPHQGEAFF. CDR3 coding DNA: TGTGCGTCTATCGCACCTCATCAGGGGGAAGCTTTCTTT.

The chain is built from TRBV5-6 and TRBJ1-2, with D possibly being TRBD1 (5 bases). V shed 3 bases and J shed 8 bases, with 17 bases lying between them. Germline V gene lookup returns CDR1 SGHDT and CDR2 YYEEEE. The CDR3 is made up of 14 amino acids. CDR3 sequence (DNA): TGTGCCAGCAGCTCACAGGAGCCTGGGGGAGGCTACACCTTC. Encoded protein: CASSSQEPGGGYTF.

A few counts support this clonotype. The chain links TRBV5-1 to TRBJ2-3, with a tentative D call TRBD2 (6 bases). This CDR3 has 14 amino acids. Trimming took off 4 bases at V and 9 bases at J, with 18 bases between the two ends. Germline V gene lookup returns CDR1 SGHRS and CDR2 YFSETQ. The CDR3 spells CASSLTQEGTTQYF. CDR3 nucleotides: TGCGCCAGCAGCCTTACCCAGGAGGGTACGACGCAGTATTTT. Combining the CDR3 with reference TRBV5-1 and TRBJ2-3 gives the whole variable domain KAGVTQTPRYLIKTRGQQVTLSCSPISGHRSVSWYQQTPGQGLQFLFEYFSETQRNKGNFPGRFSGRQFSNSRSEMNVSTLELGDSALYLCASSLTQEGTTQYFGPGTRLTVL.

The chain combines TRBV6-2 or TRBV6-3 with TRBJ1-5, with 8 bases lining up with TRBD1. The CDR3 is made up of 15 amino acids. Trimming cost V 2 bases and J 6 bases; bases outside gene matches: 6. CDR1 and CDR2 from the germline V gene are MNHEY and SVGEGT. CDR3 DNA sequence: TGTGCCAGCAGTTACGGGCAGGGGGCTGGTCAGCCCCAGCATTTT. It encodes CASSYGQGAGQPQHF.

Details on this clonotype: This may be a read error, as it is one base from a much larger clone. The rearrangement links TRBV12-5 to TRBJ1-4; D unclear. The germline gives CDR1 LGHNT, CDR2 FRNRAP. CDR3 length equals 23 residues. Trimming took off 3 bases at V and 0 bases at J, with 32 bases between the two ends. CDR3 loop: CASGFFTDLSNDLSTTTNEKLFF. The CDR3 bases are TGTGCTAGTGGTTTCTTCACCGATCTGTCCAATGATCTCTCGACGACAACTAATGAAAAACTGTTTTTT.

CDR3 nucleotide sequence: TGTGCCAGCACAGAAGGGCGCGGGGGGGCCCATGAGCAGTTCTTC. It codes for CASTEGRGGAHEQFF. This chain links TRBV6-2 or TRBV6-3 with TRBJ2-1, with TRBD2 matching over 9 bases. The junction had 12 bases not matched to a gene; V was cut back by 7 bases and J by 8 bases. CDR1 is MNHEY, CDR2 SVGEGT, per germline. This CDR3 is built from 15 residues.

There are a few counts of this clonotype. This rearrangement joins TRBV6-5 to TRBJ1-4, with 7 bases aligning to TRBD1. Germline V gives CDR1 MNHEY, CDR2 SVGAGI. The V gene end was trimmed by 7 bases and the J gene end by 7 bases; junction bases not matched to a gene: 21. CDR3 size: 18 residues. The CDR3 reads CASTQLGSYWTGGEKLFF. CDR3 coding DNA: TGTGCCAGCACCCAGTTAGGTTCTTATTGGACAGGAGGTGAAAAACTGTTTTTT.

Notes on this clonotype: This may be a read error, as it is one base from a much larger clone. The CDR3 here is CANSPGQGADTQYF. The CDR3 DNA reads TGTGCCAACAGCCCTGGACAGGGGGCAGATACGCAGTATTTT. This chain connects TRBV7-6 to TRBJ2-3; 10 nucleotides line up with TRBD1. The germline CDR1 and CDR2 sequences are SGHVS and FNYEAQ. The CDR3 is made up of 14 amino acids.

This sequence joins TRBV7-3 and TRBJ2-2; no definite D call. The germline V and J ends were trimmed by 2 bases and 6 bases, with 16 bases remaining between them. From germline, CDR1 is SGHTA and CDR2 FQGTGA. There are 16 residues in the CDR3. The CDR3 loop reads CASSLGQAWMAGELFF. CDR3 sequence (DNA): TGTGCCAGCAGCTTAGGTCAGGCCTGGATGGCCGGGGAGCTGTTTTTT. The whole variable domain, filled in from reference TRBV7-3 and TRBJ2-2, reads GAGVSQTPSNKVTEKGKYVELRCDPISGHTALYWYRQSLGQGPEFLIYFQGTGAADDSGLPNDRFFAVRPEGSVSTLKIQRTERGDSAVYLCASSLGQAWMAGELFFGEGSRLTVL.

This clonotype was seen repeatedly, ten times or more. V is TRBV7-6 and J is TRBJ1-1; unclear D gene. The V gene's germline CDR1 is SGHVS and CDR2 FNYEAQ. The CDR3 loop spans 13 amino acids. V lost 4 bases and J 4 bases, leaving 10 bases between the germline ends. In DNA form, the CDR3 reads TGTGCCAGCAGCTCCCCTGCGGGCACTGAAGCTTTCTTT. It specifies CASSSPAGTEAFF.